This T cell receptor beta chain was identified in a study of long-term antiretroviral therapy in people with HIV. immunoSEQ v3.0 was run at survey level. The sequencing target was about 35,000-55,000 T-cell genomes per sample. The protocol was immunoSEQ multiplex PCR, while the TCRdb copy is restricted to in-frame clones and leaves out a portion. Of under 50,000 clones in the sample, approximately 86% were seen once. Whole-study findings and limits: Clones that had undergone expansion before ART dominated the repertoire at all time points. Once patients were on ART, diversity went higher but still fell short of transplant donor controls.

V was clipped by 3 bases and J by 8 bases, with 13 bases between them. This CDR3 contains 14 residues. CDR1 is SGHVS, CDR2 FQNEAQ, per germline. This clone was observed once. Its antigen remains unidentified. Sequencing was performed on unsorted PBMCs, taken just before starting antiretroviral therapy. V is TRBV7-8 and J is TRBJ1-4; D gene uncertain. This TCR derives from a woman younger than 35 with HIV. CDR3 sequence: CASSFEGSLEKLFF. Here the CDR3 DNA reads TGTGCCAGCAGCTTTGAGGGCTCGCTAGAAAAACTGTTTTTT.